This T cell receptor beta chain emerged from a study of patients and donors after allogeneic stem cell transplantation. This clonotype was found a few times. CDR1 and CDR2 (germline): SGHDN, FVKESK. CDR3 size: 16 residues. The ends lost 1 base at V and 5 bases at J; junction bases unmatched: 9. TCRdb recomputed calls from the RT-PCR reads with MiXCR, one row per CDR3 protein. The sample gives 800,000 to 1,000,000 distinct CDR3 sequences, about 20% of which show up once; 6% is in the top ten. The genes are TRBV14 and TRBJ2-3, with 7 bases lining up with TRBD2. The source material was blood, either unsorted or a sorted T cell fraction (not recorded which). This TCR came from a human donor who was either an allogeneic HSCT recipient or a stem cell or donor lymphocyte infusion donor (not recorded which). It is not recorded whose cells these are; they may come from a transplant donor. CDR3 region: CASSQGLARGEDTQYF. In DNA, the CDR3 is TGTGCCAGCAGCCAAGGACTAGCCCGAGGGGAAGATACGCAGTATTTT.